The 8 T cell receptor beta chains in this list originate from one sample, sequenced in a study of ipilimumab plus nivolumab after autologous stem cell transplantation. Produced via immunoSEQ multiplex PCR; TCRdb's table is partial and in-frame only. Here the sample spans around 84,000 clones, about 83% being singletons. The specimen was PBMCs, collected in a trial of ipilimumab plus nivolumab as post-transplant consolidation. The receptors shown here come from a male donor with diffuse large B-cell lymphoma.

CDR3 nucleotide sequence: TGTGCCAGTGCAGGGAGCATCAATCAGCCCCAGCATTTT. Its protein product is CASAGSINQPQHF. The chain has TRBV19 and TRBJ1-5; D may be TRBD1 (5 bases). Trimming took off 8 bases at V and 3 bases at J, with 11 bases between the two ends. This CDR3 contains 13 residues. Germline V gene sequence: CDR1 LNHDA, CDR2 SQIVND (reference sequence).

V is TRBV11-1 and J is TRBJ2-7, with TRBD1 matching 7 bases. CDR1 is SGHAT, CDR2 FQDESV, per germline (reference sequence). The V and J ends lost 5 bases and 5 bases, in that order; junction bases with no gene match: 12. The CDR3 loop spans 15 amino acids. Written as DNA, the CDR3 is TGTGCCAGCAGCCGTTCGCCAGGGGGTTACCACGAGCAGTACTTC. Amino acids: CASSRSPGGYHEQYF.

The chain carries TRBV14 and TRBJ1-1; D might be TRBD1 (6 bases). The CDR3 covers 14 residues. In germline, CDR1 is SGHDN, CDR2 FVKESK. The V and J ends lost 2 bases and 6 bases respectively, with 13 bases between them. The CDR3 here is CASSQRKGGAEAFF. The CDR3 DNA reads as TGTGCCAGCAGCCAAAGGAAAGGGGGGGCTGAAGCTTTCTTT.

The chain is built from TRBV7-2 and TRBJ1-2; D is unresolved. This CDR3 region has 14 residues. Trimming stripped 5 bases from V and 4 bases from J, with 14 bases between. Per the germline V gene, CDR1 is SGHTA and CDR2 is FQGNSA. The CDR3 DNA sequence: TGTGCCAGCAGCCCCGAGTCGAGTTTCTATGGCTACACCTTC. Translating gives CASSPESSFYGYTF.

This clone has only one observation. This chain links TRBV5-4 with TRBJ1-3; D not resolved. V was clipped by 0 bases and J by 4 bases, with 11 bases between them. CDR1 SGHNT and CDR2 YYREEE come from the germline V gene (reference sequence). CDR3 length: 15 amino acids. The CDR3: CASSLAGPNGNTIYF. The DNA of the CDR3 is TGTGCCAGCAGCTTGGCAGGTCCGAACGGAAACACCATATATTTT.

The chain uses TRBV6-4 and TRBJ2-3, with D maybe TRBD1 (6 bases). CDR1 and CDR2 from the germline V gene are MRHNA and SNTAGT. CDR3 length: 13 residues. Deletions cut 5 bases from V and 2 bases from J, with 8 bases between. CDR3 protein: CASSRTATDTQYF. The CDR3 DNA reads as TGTGCCAGCAGTAGGACAGCCACAGATACGCAGTATTTT.

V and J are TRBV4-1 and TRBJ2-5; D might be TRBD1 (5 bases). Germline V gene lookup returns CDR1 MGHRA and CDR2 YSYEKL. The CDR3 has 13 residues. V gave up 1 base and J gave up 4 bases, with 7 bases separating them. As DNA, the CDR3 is TGCGCCAGCAGCCAAGGGGGCCTAGAGACCCAGTACTTC. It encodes CASSQGGLETQYF.

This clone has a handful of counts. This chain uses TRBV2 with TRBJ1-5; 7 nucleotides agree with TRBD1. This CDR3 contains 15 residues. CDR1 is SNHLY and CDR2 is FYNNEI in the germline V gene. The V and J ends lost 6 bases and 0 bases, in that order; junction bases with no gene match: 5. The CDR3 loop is CASRRQGNSNQPQHF. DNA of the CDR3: TGTGCCAGCAGAAGACAGGGAAATAGCAATCAGCCCCAGCATTTT.